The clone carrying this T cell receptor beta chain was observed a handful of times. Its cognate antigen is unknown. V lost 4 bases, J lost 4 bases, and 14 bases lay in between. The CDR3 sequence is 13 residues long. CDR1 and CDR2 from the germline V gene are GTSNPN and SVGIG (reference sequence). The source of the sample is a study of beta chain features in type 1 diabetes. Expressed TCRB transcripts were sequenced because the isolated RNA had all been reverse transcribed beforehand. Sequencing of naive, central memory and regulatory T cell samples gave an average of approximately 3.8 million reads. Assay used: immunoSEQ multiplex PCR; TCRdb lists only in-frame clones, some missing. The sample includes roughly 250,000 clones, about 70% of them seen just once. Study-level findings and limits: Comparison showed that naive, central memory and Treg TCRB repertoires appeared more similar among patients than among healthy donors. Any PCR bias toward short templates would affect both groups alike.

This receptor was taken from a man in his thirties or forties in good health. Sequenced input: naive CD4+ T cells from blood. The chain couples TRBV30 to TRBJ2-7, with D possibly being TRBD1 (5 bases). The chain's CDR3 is CAWNDLTDYEQYF. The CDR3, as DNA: TGTGCCTGGAACGATCTGACAGATTACGAGCAGTACTTC. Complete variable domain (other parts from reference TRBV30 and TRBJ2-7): SQTIHQWPATLVQPVGSPLSLECTVEGTSNPNLYWYRQAAGRGLQLLFYSVGIGQISSEVPQNLSASRPQDRQFILSSKKLLLSDSGFYLCAWNDLTDYEQYFGPGTRLTVT.